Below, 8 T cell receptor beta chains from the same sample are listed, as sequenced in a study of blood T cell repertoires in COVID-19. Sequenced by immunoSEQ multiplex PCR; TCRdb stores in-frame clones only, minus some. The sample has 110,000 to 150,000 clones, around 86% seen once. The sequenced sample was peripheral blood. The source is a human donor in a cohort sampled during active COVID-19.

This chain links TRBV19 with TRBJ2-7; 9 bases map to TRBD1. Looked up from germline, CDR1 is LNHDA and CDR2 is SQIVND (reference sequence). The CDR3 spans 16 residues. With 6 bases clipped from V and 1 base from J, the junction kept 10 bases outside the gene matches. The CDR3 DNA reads TGTGCCAGTAGAAGGACGGGACAGGGAGATTCCTACGAGCAGTACTTC. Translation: CASRRTGQGDSYEQYF.

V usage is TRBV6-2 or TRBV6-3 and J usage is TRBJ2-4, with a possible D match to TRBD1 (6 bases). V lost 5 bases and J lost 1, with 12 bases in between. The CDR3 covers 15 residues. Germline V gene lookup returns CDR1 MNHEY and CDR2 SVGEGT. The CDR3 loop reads CASSTYRVAKNIQYF. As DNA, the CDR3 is TGTGCCAGCAGTACCTACAGGGTGGCCAAAAACATTCAGTACTTC.

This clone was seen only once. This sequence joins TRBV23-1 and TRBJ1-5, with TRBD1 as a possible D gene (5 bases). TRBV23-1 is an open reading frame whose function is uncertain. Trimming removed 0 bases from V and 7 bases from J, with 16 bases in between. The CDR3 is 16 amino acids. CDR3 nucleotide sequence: TGCGCCAGCAGTCAATCTAGGGGCAGGGTGGGCCAGCCCCAGCATTTT. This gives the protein CASSQSRGRVGQPQHF.

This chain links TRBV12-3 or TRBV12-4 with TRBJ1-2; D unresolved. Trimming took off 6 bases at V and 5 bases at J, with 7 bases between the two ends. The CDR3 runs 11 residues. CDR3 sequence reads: CASSRGYGYTF. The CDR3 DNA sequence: TGTGCCAGCAGCCGAGGATATGGCTACACCTTC.

For the CDR3, the DNA is TGTGCCAGCAGTTTATACGTACGGGGGGGTTTAACGTACGAGCAGTACTTC. Encoded protein: CASSLYVRGGLTYEQYF. The rearrangement links TRBV28 to TRBJ2-7; 8 bases match TRBD2. This CDR3 has 17 amino acids. Germline V lookup: CDR1 MDHEN, CDR2 SYDVKM. The ends lost 1 base at V and 4 bases at J; junction bases unmatched: 12.

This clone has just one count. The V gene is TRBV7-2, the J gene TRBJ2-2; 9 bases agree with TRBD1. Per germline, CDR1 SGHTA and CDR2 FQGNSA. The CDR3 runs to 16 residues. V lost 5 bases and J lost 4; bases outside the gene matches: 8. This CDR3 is CASSPTGTGTTGELFF. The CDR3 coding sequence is TGTGCCAGCAGCCCGACCGGGACAGGGACCACCGGGGAGCTGTTTTTT.

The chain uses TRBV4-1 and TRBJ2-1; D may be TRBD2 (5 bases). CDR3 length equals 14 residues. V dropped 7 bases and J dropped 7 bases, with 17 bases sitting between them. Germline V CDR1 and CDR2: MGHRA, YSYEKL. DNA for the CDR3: TGCGCCAGCATCCTCCGGGAAACCGAAAATGAGCAGTTCTTC. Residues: CASILRETENEQFF.

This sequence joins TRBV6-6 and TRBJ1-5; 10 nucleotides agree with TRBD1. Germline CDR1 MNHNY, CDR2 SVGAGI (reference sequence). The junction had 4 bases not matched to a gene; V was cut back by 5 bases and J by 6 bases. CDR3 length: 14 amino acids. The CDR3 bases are TGTGCCAGCAGTAGGACAGGGGGGAGTCAGCCCCAGCATTTT. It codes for CASSRTGGSQPQHF.